The present entry profiles one TCR beta chain with its context. The CDR3 has 14 residues. Looked up from germline, CDR1 is SGHTA and CDR2 is FQGNSA. V was cut by 3 bases and J by 5 bases, with 10 bases left in between. The sample belongs to a study of blood T cells in healthy people across ages. PCR was performed a second time for about 6 to 12 cycles using a sample-barcoded 5' primer and a J-beta primer mix. Tagging of each cDNA molecule was performed by a template-switch adaptor with 12 random nucleotides. TCRdb re-called the 5' RACE reads through MiXCR, storing one row per CDR3 protein. The data show around 1,700,000 distinct CDR3 sequences, approximately 30% seen once.

The source material was blood. The chain couples TRBV7-2 to TRBJ1-4; D is unclear. This TCR derives from a woman aged 30 to 39 in good health. CDR3 loop: CASSFTPGNEKLFF. The DNA of the CDR3 is TGTGCCAGCAGCTTCACCCCAGGAAATGAAAAACTGTTTTTT.